Presented here are 2 T cell receptor beta chains from one specimen sequenced in a study of cytomegalovirus exposure and HLA in healthy donors. This PCR relied on a set of 60 Vbeta primers and 13 Jbeta primers. TCRdb's table, derived via immunoSEQ multiplex PCR, lists solely in-frame clones and lacks some. The sample includes roughly 170,000 clones, 75% to 85% of them seen just once. What was sequenced was PBMCs. These receptor sequences come from a boy aged 5 to 17 in good health and CMV-seronegative.

The gene calls are TRBV2 and TRBJ1-2, with 7 bases that match TRBD1. The CDR3 contains 13 residues. With V trimmed by 9 bases and J by 9 bases, 13 bases remained unmatched. Germline-derived CDR1 and CDR2 are SNHLY and FYNNEI. The CDR3 coding sequence is TGTGCCAGACCAACAGGGGAAGGAATCCGCTACACCTTC. Translation gives CARPTGEGIRYTF.

This clone was picked up a small number of times. V is TRBV7-3 and J is TRBJ1-1; D perhaps matches TRBD1 (5 bases). CDR1 and CDR2 from the germline V gene are SGHTA and FQGTGA. V shed 2 bases and J shed 5 bases, with 15 bases lying between them. CDR3 length: 15 amino acids. CDR3 residues: CASSLGARRGTEAFF. The CDR3 DNA reads TGTGCCAGCAGCTTAGGTGCACGCCGGGGGACTGAAGCTTTCTTT.